This TCR beta chain came from a study of blood T cell repertoires in COVID-19. This CDR3 spans 13 amino acids. V lost 1 base to trimming and J lost 8 bases; unmatched junction nucleotides: 1. Germline assignment: CDR1 KGHDR and CDR2 SFDVKD. How the authors handled the data: Reference gene primer amplification gave estimated nucleated cell counts. Profiling relied on immunoSEQ multiplex PCR, and the TCRdb table lists in-frame clones only, not all of them. V, J and clone size were drawn from that table, and D and trimming were deduced from the DNA. This sample carries about 250,000 clones, around 80% of them seen once, and the ten largest clones take roughly 7.8%.

This sequence originates from a man between 35 and 55 years old with active or convalescent COVID-19. Sequencing used peripheral blood. The V call is TRBV24-1, the J call TRBJ2-1, with 7 bases aligning to TRBD1. CDR3 nucleotides: TGTGCCACCAGTGATTTCACAGGGGATGAGCAGTTCTTC. Translated, it gives CATSDFTGDEQFF.